This is a list of T cell receptor beta chains from one sample in a study of blood T cell repertoires in COVID-19. The data were produced by immunoSEQ multiplex PCR, yet TCRdb's version contains in-frame clones alone and is incomplete. The data hold fewer than 45,000 clones, with approximately 80% observed a single time. Sequenced sample: peripheral blood. These receptors originate from a human donor in a cohort sampled during active COVID-19. The CDR3 runs from the conserved cysteine through the conserved F or W. D genes are given only for firm matches. Where a row states a size, it is once, few, many or the class of an expanded clone; other rows omit it.

clone size: -; CDR3 length: 19; V gene: TRBV4-1; J gene: TRBJ2-3; D gene: TRBD2; CDR3 protein: CASSQAAPGTTTSTDTQYF; CDR3 DNA: TGCGCCAGCAGCCAAGCCGCACCCGGGACTACAACTAGCACAGATACGCAGTATTTT
clone size: -; CDR3 length: 16; V gene: TRBV19; J gene: TRBJ1-2; D gene: TRBD1; CDR3 protein: CATTSQTGIIAEGYTF; CDR3 DNA: TGTGCCACCACGAGCCAGACAGGGATTATTGCAGAGGGCTACACCTTC
clone size: -; CDR3 length: 14; V gene: TRBV5-1; J gene: TRBJ1-1; D gene: -; CDR3 protein: CASSLGEPGAEAFF; CDR3 DNA: TGCGCCAGCAGCTTGGGGGAGCCTGGGGCTGAAGCTTTCTTT
clone size: -; CDR3 length: 15; V gene: TRBV12-2; J gene: TRBJ1-1; D gene: -; CDR3 protein: CARESKPRGDTEAFF; CDR3 DNA: TGTGCAAGGGAGAGTAAGCCCCGGGGAGACACTGAAGCTTTCTTT
clone size: -; CDR3 length: 14; V gene: TRBV24-1; J gene: TRBJ1-2; D gene: -; CDR3 protein: CATSENTIRYGYTF; CDR3 DNA: TGTGCCACCAGTGAAAACACCATCCGCTATGGCTACACCTTC
clone size: -; CDR3 length: 15; V gene: TRBV19; J gene: TRBJ2-1; D gene: TRBD2; CDR3 protein: CASSTLSGGAGEQFF; CDR3 DNA: TGTGCCAGTAGTACCTTGAGCGGGGGGGCCGGTGAGCAGTTCTTC
clone size: -; CDR3 length: 14; V gene: TRBV21-1; J gene: TRBJ2-7; D gene: -; CDR3 protein: CASSMGQGKREQYF; CDR3 DNA: TGTGCCAGCAGCATGGGACAGGGGAAGCGCGAGCAGTACTTC
clone size: -; CDR3 length: 16; V gene: TRBV5-1; J gene: TRBJ1-4; D gene: TRBD1; CDR3 protein: CASSFSRGATNEKLFF; CDR3 DNA: TGCGCCAGCAGCTTTAGCAGGGGGGCAACTAATGAAAAACTGTTTTTT
clone size: -; CDR3 length: 14; V gene: TRBV29-1; J gene: TRBJ2-1; D gene: TRBD1; CDR3 protein: CSVAGTGFYNEQFF; CDR3 DNA: TGCAGCGTTGCCGGGACAGGGTTCTACAATGAGCAGTTCTTC
clone size: -; CDR3 length: 14; V gene: TRBV5-1; J gene: TRBJ2-7; D gene: -; CDR3 protein: CASSLLQNSGEQYF; CDR3 DNA: TGCGCCAGCAGCTTGCTACAGAACTCTGGCGAGCAGTACTTC
clone size: -; CDR3 length: 14; V gene: TRBV5-1; J gene: TRBJ2-7; D gene: -; CDR3 protein: CASSSPDRAYEQYF; CDR3 DNA: TGCGCCAGCAGCTCACCGGACAGAGCCTACGAGCAGTACTTC
clone size: -; CDR3 length: 17; V gene: TRBV4-1; J gene: TRBJ2-2; D gene: -; CDR3 protein: CASSQDRKQGNTGELFF; CDR3 DNA: TGCGCCAGCAGCCAAGATAGGAAACAGGGAAACACCGGGGAGCTGTTTTTT
clone size: -; CDR3 length: 18; V gene: TRBV5-1; J gene: TRBJ1-2; D gene: TRBD1; CDR3 protein: CASSPRGPTGEGNYGYTF; CDR3 DNA: TGCGCCAGCAGCCCCCGCGGTCCAACAGGGGAAGGTAACTATGGCTACACCTTC
clone size: -; CDR3 length: 14; V gene: TRBV5-8; J gene: TRBJ2-7; D gene: TRBD1; CDR3 protein: CASSRDRMLYEQYF; CDR3 DNA: TGTGCCAGCAGCCGGGACAGAATGCTTTACGAGCAGTACTTC
clone size: -; CDR3 length: 15; V gene: TRBV19; J gene: TRBJ1-5; D gene: -; CDR3 protein: CATTVLRGPGQPQHF; CDR3 DNA: TGTGCCACCACCGTTCTCAGAGGGCCGGGACAGCCCCAGCATTTT
clone size: -; CDR3 length: 16; V gene: TRBV20-1; J gene: TRBJ2-1; D gene: TRBD1; CDR3 protein: CSASIKRDRGSNEQFF; CDR3 DNA: TGCAGTGCTAGTATCAAACGGGACAGGGGGAGCAATGAGCAGTTCTTC
clone size: -; CDR3 length: 15; V gene: TRBV10-3; J gene: TRBJ2-6; D gene: -; CDR3 protein: CAIREDSSGANVLTF; CDR3 DNA: TGTGCCATCAGGGAGGACAGCTCTGGGGCCAACGTCCTGACTTTC
clone size: medium-sized; CDR3 length: 15; V gene: TRBV7-8; J gene: TRBJ1-5; D gene: TRBD1; CDR3 protein: CASSLGQGGAQPQHF; CDR3 DNA: TGTGCCAGCAGTCTTGGACAGGGGGGAGCTCAGCCCCAGCATTTT
clone size: -; CDR3 length: 13; V gene: TRBV3-1/TRBV3-2; J gene: TRBJ1-5; D gene: -; CDR3 protein: CASSQGNGGPQHF; CDR3 DNA: TGTGCCAGCAGCCAAGGCAACGGAGGCCCCCAGCATTTT
clone size: -; CDR3 length: 17; V gene: TRBV7-9; J gene: TRBJ1-3; D gene: TRBD1; CDR3 protein: CASSPRVGTGRGNTIYF; CDR3 DNA: TGTGCCAGCAGCCCCAGGGTGGGGACAGGGAGAGGAAACACCATATATTTT
clone size: few; CDR3 length: 15; V gene: TRBV30; J gene: TRBJ1-3; D gene: -; CDR3 protein: CAWSVLRHSGNTIYF; CDR3 DNA: TGTGCCTGGAGTGTACTCAGGCACTCTGGAAACACCATATATTTT
clone size: -; CDR3 length: 11; V gene: TRBV6-5; J gene: TRBJ2-3; D gene: -; CDR3 protein: CASSYADTQYF; CDR3 DNA: TGTGCCAGCAGTTACGCGGATACGCAGTATTTT
clone size: -; CDR3 length: 16; V gene: TRBV6-6; J gene: TRBJ1-5; D gene: TRBD1; CDR3 protein: CASGREGQGSNQPQHF; CDR3 DNA: TGTGCCAGCGGGCGCGAGGGACAGGGGTCCAATCAGCCCCAGCATTTT
clone size: -; CDR3 length: 14; V gene: TRBV18; J gene: TRBJ2-5; D gene: TRBD1; CDR3 protein: CASSPQGQGETQYF; CDR3 DNA: TGTGCCAGCTCACCACAGGGACAGGGGGAGACCCAGTACTTC